The 24 T cell receptor beta chains below were found in one sample sequenced in a study of OX40 agonist ivuxolimab in advanced cancers. Profiled with immunoSEQ multiplex PCR; TCRdb holds only in-frame clones, not every one. The sample lists 57,000 or so clones, roughly 87% occurring once. The input for sequencing was CD4+ or CD8+ T cells sorted from blood, taken in a trial of the OX40 agonist ivuxolimab. The receptors originated from an adult with an advanced solid tumor such as melanoma, head and neck, liver or kidney cancer.

This chain uses TRBV4-2 with TRBJ2-7, with TRBD2 identical over 8 bases. CDR3 length: 15 residues. CDR1 is LGHNA and CDR2 is YNFKEQ in the germline V gene. The trim removed 6 bases at V and 6 bases at J, leaving 13 bases unmatched. CDR3 protein: CASRLTTDREGEQYF. The CDR3 coding sequence is TGTGCCAGCAGACTCACGACGGACCGGGAGGGCGAGCAGTACTTC.

This sequence joins TRBV6-5 and TRBJ2-7, with no clear D. V was cut by 0 bases and J by 3 bases, with 9 bases left in between. The germline V gene has CDR1 MNHEY and CDR2 SVGAGI. The CDR3 is 14 amino acids. CDR3 sequence reads: CASSYSGIDYEQYF. The CDR3 bases are TGTGCCAGCAGTTACTCGGGGATAGACTACGAGCAGTACTTC.

V and J are TRBV4-2 and TRBJ2-7; 9 nucleotides match TRBD2. Trimming cost V 1 base and J 0 bases; bases outside gene matches: 7. Germline V gene lookup returns CDR1 LGHNA and CDR2 YNFKEQ. CDR3 size: 17 residues. In DNA form, the CDR3 reads TGTGCCAGCAGCCAAGGGGCGGGGGGGGCGGGCTCCTACGAGCAGTACTTC. Its protein is CASSQGAGGAGSYEQYF.

Of note for this clone: The germline gene is not matched at one end of the junction; a read error may be the cause. The chain links TRBV10-3 to TRBJ2-7, with D maybe TRBD2 (6 bases). This CDR3 spans 15 amino acids. In germline, CDR1 is ENHRY, CDR2 SYGVKD. CDR3 amino acids: CAITEAGNPSNEQYF. CDR3 coding DNA: TGTGCCATCACCGAGGCGGGGAATCCCTCCAACGAGCAGTACTTC.

The chain is built from TRBV6-6 and TRBJ2-2, with D perhaps assigned TRBD1 or TRBD2 (5 bases each). The CDR3 contains 16 residues. Trimming took 8 bases from V and 4 from J, leaving 20 bases between them. Germline lookup yields CDR1 MNHNY and CDR2 SVGAGI (reference sequence). The DNA of the CDR3 is TGTGCCAGCCGTCCCAGGGTAGGGAGCTCCACCGGGGAGCTGTTTTTT. As protein: CASRPRVGSSTGELFF.

This sequence joins TRBV28 and TRBJ2-5; possible D gene TRBD1, 6 bases. Trimming left V 4 bases short and J 5 bases short, with 20 bases between. CDR1 is MDHEN and CDR2 is SYDVKM in the germline V gene. The CDR3 is 16 amino acids. This CDR3 is CASSSDLGTKWETQYF. The CDR3 coding sequence is TGTGCCAGCAGTTCTGACTTAGGGACAAAGTGGGAGACCCAGTACTTC.

The chain carries TRBV6-1 and TRBJ2-3; 7 bases map to TRBD2. Unmatched junction bases numbered 2, after V lost 2 bases and J lost 3 bases. There are 14 residues in the CDR3. Germline V CDR1 and CDR2: MNHNS, SASEGT. The CDR3 reads CASSESGDTDTQYF. CDR3 bases: TGTGCCAGCAGTGAAAGCGGGGATACAGATACGCAGTATTTT.

V and J are TRBV9 and TRBJ1-2; no clear D. The germline CDR1 and CDR2 sequences are SGDLS and YYNGEE. Trimming stripped 0 bases from V and 0 bases from J, with 9 bases between. The CDR3 extends over 15 amino acids. CDR3 sequence (DNA): TGTGCCAGCAGCGTAGAACCGGCTCCTAACTATGGCTACACCTTC. Its translation is CASSVEPAPNYGYTF.

The chain recombines TRBV2 with TRBJ1-2; possible D gene TRBD1, 5 bases. Germline CDR1 reads SNHLY; CDR2 reads FYNNEI. This CDR3 region has 13 residues. V was pared by 9 bases and J by 1 base, with 12 bases between. CDR3 nucleotides: TGTGCCAGAGGGACGGGGGGTAACTATGGCTACACCTTC. Protein: CARGTGGNYGYTF. The full variable domain, with the rest looked up from reference TRBV2 and TRBJ1-2, is EPEVTQTPSHQVTQMGQEVILRCVPISNHLYFYWYRQILGQKVEFLVSFYNNEISEKSEIFDDQFSVERPDGSNFTLKIRSTKLEDSAMYFCARGTGGNYGYTFGSGTRLTVV.

This clone was detected only once. This rearrangement joins TRBV9 to TRBJ2-5; 8 bases map to TRBD2. Germline CDR1 and CDR2: SGDLS and YYNGEE. CDR3 length equals 14 residues. The V gene end was trimmed by 3 bases and the J gene end by 7 bases; junction bases not matched to a gene: 8. For the CDR3, the DNA is TGTGCCAGCAGCGAGGGACTAGGGTTGAGGACCCAGTACTTC. It translates to CASSEGLGLRTQYF.

This chain connects TRBV19 to TRBJ1-5; 11 bases agree with TRBD1. Trimming took 5 bases from V and 5 from J; bases not matched to a gene: 5. The CDR3 runs 15 residues. The germline V gene encodes CDR1 LNHDA and CDR2 SQIVND (reference sequence). CDR3 amino acids: CASSPGTGGHQPQHF. DNA of the CDR3: TGTGCCAGTAGTCCCGGGACAGGGGGACATCAGCCCCAGCATTTT.

The chain is built from TRBV5-1 and TRBJ2-5; TRBD1 might be the D (6 bases). Trimming removed 5 bases at V and 4 bases at J, with 18 bases between. The CDR3 is 15 residues long. Germline values: CDR1 SGHRS, CDR2 YFSETQ. The CDR3 DNA reads TGCGCCAGCAGTTTCGCCAGGGGATTACGAGAGACCCAGTACTTC. Translating gives CASSFARGLRETQYF.

The genes are TRBV7-3 and TRBJ1-2, with unresolved D. CDR3 length: 13 amino acids. The germline V and J ends were trimmed by 2 bases and 2 bases, with 6 bases remaining between them. The germline gives CDR1 SGHTA, CDR2 FQGTGA. CDR3 sequence (DNA): TGTGCCAGCAGCTTAGGCAGAAACTATGGCTACACCTTC. Its protein product is CASSLGRNYGYTF.

The chain carries TRBV5-4 and TRBJ2-5; 7 nucleotides match TRBD2. The CDR3 covers 16 residues. CDR1 and CDR2 from the germline V gene are SGHNT and YYREEE (reference sequence). Germline trimming cut 1 base from V and 1 base from J; bases unmatched to any gene: 7. DNA for the CDR3: TGTGCCAGCAGCTTGATTCCTAGCGGATTCCAAGAGACCCAGTACTTC. This codes for CASSLIPSGFQETQYF.

The chain is built from TRBV7-9 and TRBJ1-1; D is unresolved. This CDR3 is built from 15 residues. Between the trimmed V and J ends, which lost 1 base and 2 bases, there was a span of 11 bases. Germline-derived CDR1 and CDR2 are SEHNR and FQNEAQ (reference sequence). CDR3 region: CASSLGVKSNTEAFF. Here the CDR3 DNA reads TGTGCCAGCAGCTTAGGAGTCAAGAGCAACACTGAAGCTTTCTTT. Filled out from reference TRBV7-9 and TRBJ1-1, the complete variable domain reads DTGVSQNPRHKITKRGQNVTFRCDPISEHNRLYWYRQTLGQGPEFLTYFQNEAQLEKSRLLSDRFSAERPKGSFSTLEIQRTEQGDSAMYLCASSLGVKSNTEAFFGQGTRLTVV.

The rearrangement uses TRBV18 and TRBJ2-7; D unclear. Germline CDR1 reads KGHSH; CDR2 reads LQKENI. V was shortened by 4 bases and J by 6 bases, with 7 bases between the two germline ends. This CDR3 spans 11 amino acids. CDR3 nucleotide sequence: TGTGCCAGCTCACGGGGTCCCGAGCAGTACTTC. It specifies CASSRGPEQYF.

CDR3 amino acids: CASSVGGLGVNIQYF. The CDR3 bases are TGTGCCAGCAGCGTAGGAGGGTTGGGAGTGAACATTCAGTACTTC. This chain joins TRBV9 and TRBJ2-4; D perhaps matches TRBD2 (5 bases). The CDR3 runs to 15 residues. Germline V lookup: CDR1 SGDLS, CDR2 YYNGEE. The V end was cut by 0 bases, the J end by 7 bases, with 14 bases between.

The J gene is TRBJ2-2, the V gene TRBV5-1, with D maybe TRBD2 (6 bases). There are 17 residues in the CDR3. Germline CDR1 SGHRS, CDR2 YFSETQ. V was trimmed by 2 bases and J by 8 bases, leaving 22 bases between them. CDR3 in DNA: TGCGCCAGCAGCTTTACTGTTGGGACTTCCCGGGGAGGGGAGCTGTTTTTT. Translated, it gives CASSFTVGTSRGGELFF.

This chain uses TRBV5-5 with TRBJ2-1; 11 bases agree with TRBD2. CDR1 and CDR2 (germline): SGHKS, YYEKEE (reference sequence). V was pared by 4 bases and J by 4 bases, with 7 bases of the junction left unmatched. This CDR3 is 16 amino acids long. CDR3 in amino acids: CASSPTTSGGYNEQFF. As DNA, the CDR3 is TGTGCCAGCAGCCCAACCACTAGCGGGGGTTACAATGAGCAGTTCTTC.

The V call is TRBV5-4, the J call TRBJ2-1, with 10 bases matching TRBD1. Losses at the gene ends were 4 bases for V and 0 bases for J; bases not matched to a gene: 1. Per germline, CDR1 SGHNT and CDR2 YYREEE (reference sequence). The length of the CDR3 is 15 residues. In DNA, the CDR3 is TGTGCCAGCAGCCGACAGGGGGCCTCCTACAATGAGCAGTTCTTC. It codes for CASSRQGASYNEQFF.

The J gene is TRBJ1-1, the V gene TRBV7-3; the D is unclear. Per the germline V gene, CDR1 is SGHTA and CDR2 is FQGTGA. Trimming left V 1 base short and J 11 bases short, with 8 bases between. The CDR3 loop spans 11 amino acids. The CDR3 loop is CASSLIAQAFF. The CDR3 nucleotides are TGTGCCAGCAGCTTAATCGCTCAGGCTTTCTTT.

The J gene is TRBJ2-5, the V gene TRBV15, with 14 bases that match TRBD2. Trimming took 3 bases from V and 5 from J; bases not matched to a gene: 5. Germline V gene lookup returns CDR1 LNHNV and CDR2 YYDKDF (reference sequence). The CDR3 consists of 16 residues. CDR3 sequence (DNA): TGTGCCACCAGCAGCGGACTAGCGGGGGGTAGGGAGACCCAGTACTTC. Protein product: CATSSGLAGGRETQYF.

This clone has just one count. The CDR3 coding sequence is TGTGCCAGCAGCTTTCTAGACAGGGCGGGCACAGATACGCAGTATTTT. Protein: CASSFLDRAGTDTQYF. The V gene is TRBV7-9, the J gene TRBJ2-3; TRBD1 matches at 7 bases. The junction had 7 bases not matched to a gene; V was cut back by 3 bases and J by 1 base. Germline-derived CDR1 and CDR2 are SEHNR and FQNEAQ (reference sequence). The CDR3 consists of 16 residues.

The V call is TRBV27, the J call TRBJ2-2; no clear D. V lost 5 bases to trimming and J lost 5 bases, with 6 bases between them. CDR1 MNHEY and CDR2 SMNVEV come from the germline V gene (reference sequence). The CDR3 consists of 12 residues. The CDR3: CASSPLTGELFF. Written as DNA, the CDR3 is TGTGCCAGCAGTCCTCTAACCGGGGAGCTGTTTTTT.